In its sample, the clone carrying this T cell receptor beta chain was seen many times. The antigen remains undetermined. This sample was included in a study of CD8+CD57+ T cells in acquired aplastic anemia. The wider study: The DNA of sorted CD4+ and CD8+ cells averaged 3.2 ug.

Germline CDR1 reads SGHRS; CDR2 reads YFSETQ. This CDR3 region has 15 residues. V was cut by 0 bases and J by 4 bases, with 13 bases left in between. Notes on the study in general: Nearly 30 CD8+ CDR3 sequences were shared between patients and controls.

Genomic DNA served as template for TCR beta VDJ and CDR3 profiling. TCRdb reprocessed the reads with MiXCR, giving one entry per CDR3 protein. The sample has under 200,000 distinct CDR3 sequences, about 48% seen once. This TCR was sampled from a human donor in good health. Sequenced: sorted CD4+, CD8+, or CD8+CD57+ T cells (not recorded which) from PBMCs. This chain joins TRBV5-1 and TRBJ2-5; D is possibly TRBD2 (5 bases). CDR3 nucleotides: TGCGCCAGCAGCTTGGCCTCAGCGGCGGGAGAGACCCAGTACTTC. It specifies CASSLASAAGETQYF.